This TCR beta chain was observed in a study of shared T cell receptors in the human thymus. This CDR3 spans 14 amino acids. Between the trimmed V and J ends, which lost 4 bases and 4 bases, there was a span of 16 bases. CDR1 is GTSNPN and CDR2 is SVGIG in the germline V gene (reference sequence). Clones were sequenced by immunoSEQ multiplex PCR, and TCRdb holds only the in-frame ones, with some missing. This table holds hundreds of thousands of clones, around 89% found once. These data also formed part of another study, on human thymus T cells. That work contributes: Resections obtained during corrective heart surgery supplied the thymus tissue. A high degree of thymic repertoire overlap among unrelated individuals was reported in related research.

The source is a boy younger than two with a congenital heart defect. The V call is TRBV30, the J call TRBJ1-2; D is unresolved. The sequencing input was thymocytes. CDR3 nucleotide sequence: TGTGCCTGGACAATCCCGGGGTCCTTCTATGGCTACACCTTC. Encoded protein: CAWTIPGSFYGYTF.